These 16 T cell receptor beta chains came from one sample sequenced in a study of cytomegalovirus exposure and HLA in healthy donors. PCR primers comprised 60 Vbeta and 13 Jbeta primers. Data came from immunoSEQ multiplex PCR; TCRdb stores just in-frame clones and leaves some out. The sample has roughly 170,000 clones; approximately 81% are singletons. Sequencing used PBMCs. The receptors shown here come from a female donor in good health and CMV-seronegative.

V usage is TRBV18 and J usage is TRBJ1-4; D is possibly TRBD1 (5 bases). The V end was cut by 0 bases, the J end by 1 base, with 12 bases between. Germline V gene lookup returns CDR1 KGHSH and CDR2 LQKENI. CDR3 length: 17 residues. The CDR3 bases are TGTGCCAGCTCACCACCGCTGAGGGGAGGAACTAATGAAAAACTGTTTTTT. Encoded protein: CASSPPLRGGTNEKLFF.

The CDR3 spells CASRDRGNEKLFF. CDR3 coding DNA: TGTGCCAGCAGGGACAGGGGTAATGAAAAACTGTTTTTT. The chain recombines TRBV2 with TRBJ1-4; 9 bases match TRBD1. The germline V gene has CDR1 SNHLY and CDR2 FYNNEI. V shed 6 bases, J shed 4 bases, and the junction held 0 bases outside the gene matches. The CDR3 has 13 residues.

The chain joins TRBV11-2 to TRBJ2-2, with TRBD2 matching 12 bases. The CDR3 has 17 residues. Germline-derived CDR1 and CDR2 are SGHAT and FQNNGV. Unmatched junction bases numbered 12, after V lost 4 bases and J lost 9 bases. The CDR3 region is CASSSSLGLAGYRELFF. CDR3 bases: TGTGCCAGCAGCTCATCTCTAGGACTAGCGGGATACCGGGAGCTGTTTTTT.

This chain uses TRBV15 with TRBJ2-6; D may be TRBD1 or TRBD2 (6 bases each). This CDR3 has 16 amino acids. The germline V gene encodes CDR1 LNHNV and CDR2 YYDKDF (reference sequence). Trimming pared 5 bases from V and 0 bases from J, leaving 11 bases between. The CDR3 coding sequence is TGTGCCACCAGCGGAGGGGGAGGCTCTGGGGCCAACGTCCTGACTTTC. The encoded protein is CATSGGGGSGANVLTF.

The chain is built from TRBV7-9 and TRBJ2-5, with TRBD1 matching 10 bases. J lost 5 bases, V lost 4 bases, and 1 base had no gene match. The CDR3 spans 13 residues. Germline V gene lookup returns CDR1 SEHNR and CDR2 FQNEAQ (reference sequence). This chain's CDR3 is CASSSGQGETQYF. CDR3 in DNA: TGTGCCAGCAGCTCGGGACAGGGGGAGACCCAGTACTTC.

V is TRBV6-5 and J is TRBJ2-5, with 9 positions matching TRBD2. Germline V gives CDR1 MNHEY, CDR2 SVGAGI. The V gene end was trimmed by 6 bases and the J gene end by 0 bases; junction bases not matched to a gene: 5. The CDR3 runs to 15 residues. CDR3 nucleotide sequence: TGTGCCAGCAGACGAGCGGGAGGTAACCAAGAGACCCAGTACTTC. Encoded protein: CASRRAGGNQETQYF.

The chain uses TRBV6-6 and TRBJ2-7; D remains unclear. From germline, CDR1 is MNHNY and CDR2 SVGAGI (reference sequence). This CDR3 contains 15 residues. Trimming cost V 7 bases and J 2 bases, with 18 bases left between them. CDR3 in DNA: TGTGCCAGCATTAGAAATTCGGCGGAAACCTACGAGCAGTACTTC. Its translation: CASIRNSAETYEQYF.

The chain couples TRBV30 to TRBJ1-2; D uncertain. The length of the CDR3 is 15 residues. Between the trimmed V and J ends, which lost 2 bases and 4 bases, there was a span of 17 bases. Germline-derived CDR1 and CDR2 are GTSNPN and SVGIG (reference sequence). CDR3 region: CAWSPKLASSYGYTF. CDR3 nucleotides: TGTGCCTGGAGTCCGAAACTCGCCTCTTCCTATGGCTACACCTTC.

In the case of this clone: The same CDR3 is also encoded by other DNA sequences in this sample. This chain connects TRBV6-1 to TRBJ2-7; possible D gene TRBD1, 6 bases. The CDR3 runs to 13 residues. CDR1 and CDR2 (germline): MNHNS, SASEGT. V shed 3 bases and J shed 2 bases, with 8 bases lying between them. The CDR3 DNA reads as TGTGCCAGCAGTGACAGGGGACCCTACGAGCAGTACTTC. It yields the protein CASSDRGPYEQYF.

The chain recombines TRBV4-2 with TRBJ2-1; no clear D. The CDR3 has 13 residues. The germline CDR1 and CDR2 sequences are LGHNA and YNFKEQ. V gave up 1 base and J gave up 2 bases, with 3 bases separating them. The CDR3 DNA reads TGTGCCAGCAGCCAAGCAACCTACAATGAGCAGTTCTTC. Its protein product is CASSQATYNEQFF.

The chain has TRBV7-3 and TRBJ1-2; TRBD1 matches 10 bases. V lost 7 bases to trimming and J lost 1 base; unmatched junction nucleotides: 24. Germline V gene lookup returns CDR1 SGHTA and CDR2 FQGTGA. The CDR3 length is 21 residues. The CDR3 DNA is TGTGCCAGCACTCTAACCTTTCTGGGGACAGGGGACAGTATATTTAACTATGGCTACACCTTC. This gives the protein CASTLTFLGTGDSIFNYGYTF.

The chain couples TRBV7-9 to TRBJ2-1, with 11 bases identical to TRBD2. V lost 5 bases, J lost 8 bases, and 11 bases stayed unmatched. Germline values: CDR1 SEHNR, CDR2 FQNEAQ (reference sequence). The CDR3 is 16 amino acids. The CDR3 nucleotides are TGTGCCAGCAGCCTGAGAGAGGGACTAGCGGACCATGAGCAGTTCTTC. It is translated as CASSLREGLADHEQFF.

The table lists this clone with a few counts. J is TRBJ2-7 and V is TRBV28; weak D call: TRBD1 (6 bases). CDR1 MDHEN and CDR2 SYDVKM come from the germline V gene. Trimming took 5 bases from V and 1 from J, leaving 9 bases between them. This CDR3 has 13 amino acids. CDR3 amino acids: CASSPQGSYEQYF. The CDR3 DNA reads TGTGCCAGCAGTCCTCAGGGGTCCTACGAGCAGTACTTC.

The chain carries TRBV30 and TRBJ2-1; TRBD2 matches at 8 bases. The CDR3 spans 12 residues. Germline values: CDR1 GTSNPN, CDR2 SVGIG (reference sequence). J was trimmed by 7 bases and V by 5 bases; bases with no gene match: 4. The CDR3 nucleotides read TGTGCCTGGGGGGGGACTAGGAATGAGCAGTTCTTC. This gives the protein CAWGGTRNEQFF.

This clone has only a few counts. The rearrangement uses TRBV7-2 and TRBJ2-3; D may be TRBD2 (6 bases). The CDR3 runs 14 residues. Germline V CDR1 and CDR2: SGHTA, FQGNSA. V gave up 2 bases and J gave up 12 bases, with 18 bases separating them. CDR3 nucleotides: TGTGCCAGCAGCTTAAGGCGGGACCCCCGATTCCAGTATTTT. Its translation: CASSLRRDPRFQYF.

The chain couples TRBV10-2 to TRBJ2-7, with 7 bases fitting TRBD1. V shed 3 bases, J shed 2 bases, and the junction held 7 bases outside the gene matches. CDR1 is WSHSY, CDR2 SAAADI, per germline. CDR3 length: 15 amino acids. The DNA of the CDR3 is TGCGCCAGCAGTGATAGGGGGCAGGGAACCTACGAGCAGTACTTC. Its translation: CASSDRGQGTYEQYF.